The 28 T cell receptor beta chains below come from one sample, sequenced in a study of CD8+ T cells in alopecia areata. cDNA reverse transcribed from extracted RNA served as the sequencing template. This table comes from immunoSEQ multiplex PCR, and its TCRdb copy is limited to in-frame clones, with some not included. The data hold about 70,000 clones, with about 44% observed a single time. The sequences come from CD8+ T cells sorted from blood, collected at week 0. All receptors derive from a human donor with alopecia areata.

This sequence joins TRBV7-2 and TRBJ2-1; no firm D call. V was shortened by 0 bases and J by 8 bases, with 5 bases between the two germline ends. This CDR3 region has 12 residues. The germline V gene has CDR1 SGHTA and CDR2 FQGNSA. CDR3 DNA sequence: TGTGCCAGCAGCTTAGCTCTGGATGAGCAGTTCTTC. Translating it yields CASSLALDEQFF.

The chain uses TRBV30 and TRBJ1-1, with D hard to call. V lost 4 bases, J lost 1 base, and 4 bases lay in between. The CDR3 is 11 amino acids. CDR1 and CDR2 (germline): GTSNPN, SVGIG (reference sequence). CDR3 in amino acids: CAWKPNTEAFF. The CDR3 DNA sequence: TGTGCCTGGAAACCGAACACTGAAGCTTTCTTT.

The chain is built from TRBV6-1 and TRBJ1-1; weak D call: TRBD1 (5 bases). The CDR3 sequence is 14 residues long. V dropped 4 bases and J dropped 2 bases, with 11 bases sitting between them. Germline V CDR1 and CDR2: MNHNS, SASEGT. CDR3 coding DNA: TGTGCCAGCAGTGCCGTGGGGGGAAACACTGAAGCTTTCTTT. It codes for CASSAVGGNTEAFF.

This sequence joins TRBV29-1 and TRBJ2-7; possible D gene TRBD2, 5 bases. The CDR3 is 12 residues long. Trimming stripped 8 bases from V and 3 bases from J, with 14 bases between. Germline V gives CDR1 SQVTM, CDR2 ANQGSEA. The CDR3 sequence is CSIRAGIYEQYF. The CDR3 DNA is TGCAGCATCCGGGCCGGGATCTACGAGCAGTACTTC.

This clone was picked up a small number of times. The chain joins TRBV29-1 to TRBJ2-7; 8 nucleotides align to TRBD1. Germline V gene data show CDR1 as SQVTM and CDR2 as ANQGSEA. J was trimmed by 4 bases and V by 0 bases; bases with no gene match: 2. CDR3 length: 13 residues. The CDR3 DNA is TGCAGCGTTGAAGATGGACAGGGATACGAGCAGTACTTC. Its protein is CSVEDGQGYEQYF.

V is TRBV10-3 and J is TRBJ1-2; TRBD1 aligns across 11 bases. From germline, CDR1 is ENHRY and CDR2 SYGVKD. V was clipped by 1 base and J by 4 bases; unmatched bases: 5. This CDR3 is 16 amino acids long. The CDR3 coding sequence is TGTGCCATCAGTGAGTTTCGGACAGGGGGCATCTATGGCTACACCTTC. It specifies CAISEFRTGGIYGYTF.

The V call is TRBV2, the J call TRBJ2-2; 9 bases align to TRBD1. The V segment lost 6 bases and the J segment 8 bases; nucleotides outside the gene matches: 10. There are 15 residues in the CDR3. CDR1 is SNHLY, CDR2 FYNNEI, per germline. The CDR3 reads CASRDRDRVLGELFF. Here the CDR3 DNA reads TGTGCCAGCAGGGACCGGGACAGGGTGCTTGGGGAGCTGTTTTTT.

This clone was counted between two and nine times. V usage is TRBV4-1 and J usage is TRBJ2-6, with D unclear. The CDR3 is made up of 16 amino acids. The ends were cut back, 0 bases at V and 4 bases at J, with 10 bases in the middle. In germline, CDR1 is MGHRA, CDR2 YSYEKL. The chain's CDR3 is CASSQESAAGANVLTF. CDR3 in DNA: TGCGCCAGCAGCCAAGAGAGCGCTGCCGGGGCCAACGTCCTGACTTTC.

The chain employs TRBV4-1 and TRBJ1-5, with TRBD1 matching 8 bases. The CDR3 extends over 15 amino acids. Per the germline V gene, CDR1 is MGHRA and CDR2 is YSYEKL. Trimming cost V 3 bases and J 6 bases; bases outside gene matches: 7. As DNA, the CDR3 is TGCGCCAGCAGCCAGTCAGGACAGGGTGTTCAGCCCCAGCATTTT. It yields the protein CASSQSGQGVQPQHF.

The gene calls are TRBV7-8 and TRBJ2-3, with D uncertain. V lost 3 bases to trimming and J lost 6 bases, with 7 bases between them. From germline, CDR1 is SGHVS and CDR2 FQNEAQ. CDR3 length: 12 residues. CDR3 nucleotide sequence: TGTGCCAGCAGCTTCTTAGGCGATACGCAGTATTTT. This gives the protein CASSFLGDTQYF.

The chain recombines TRBV6-6 with TRBJ1-1; D not certain. Trimming removed 2 bases from V and 1 base from J, with 5 bases in between. Germline loops: CDR1 MNHNY, CDR2 SVGAGI (reference sequence). The CDR3 spans 13 residues. CDR3 residues: CASSYAWNTEAFF. Written as DNA, the CDR3 is TGTGCCAGCAGTTACGCGTGGAACACTGAAGCTTTCTTT.

V usage is TRBV29-1 and J usage is TRBJ2-7; D is unresolved. The CDR3 covers 10 residues. V was shortened by 6 bases and J by 2 bases, with 5 bases between the two germline ends. Germline values: CDR1 SQVTM, CDR2 ANQGSEA. The CDR3 spells CSVLTYEQYF. The CDR3, as DNA: TGCAGCGTCTTAACCTACGAGCAGTACTTC.

The chain combines TRBV5-4 with TRBJ2-2, with D unresolved. CDR1 SGHNT and CDR2 YYREEE come from the germline V gene (reference sequence). This CDR3 is 12 amino acids long. The ends were cut back, 5 bases at V and 4 bases at J, with 6 bases in the middle. CDR3 sequence: CASRRGTGELFF. The DNA for the CDR3 is TGTGCCAGCAGGCGTGGCACCGGGGAGCTGTTTTTT. The whole variable domain, filled in from reference TRBV5-4 and TRBJ2-2, reads ETGVTQSPTHLIKTRGQQVTLRCSSQSGHNTVSWYQQALGQGPQFIFQYYREEENGRGNFPPRFSGLQFPNYSSELNVNALELDDSALYLCASRRGTGELFFGEGSRLTVL.

The chain combines TRBV27 with TRBJ2-5; 15 nucleotides align to TRBD2. Trimming at V came to 1 base and at J to 5 bases, leaving 5 bases not matched to a gene. Germline CDR1 and CDR2: MNHEY and SMNVEV (reference sequence). The CDR3 is made up of 17 amino acids. The CDR3 sequence: CASSLYGLAGGYETQYF. Here the CDR3 DNA reads TGTGCCAGCAGTTTATACGGACTAGCGGGAGGGTATGAGACCCAGTACTTC.

V gene TRBV27 combines with J gene TRBJ1-1; tentative D call: TRBD1 (5 bases). This CDR3 region has 14 residues. Germline values: CDR1 MNHEY, CDR2 SMNVEV (reference sequence). V gave up 5 bases and J gave up 7 bases, with 17 bases separating them. CDR3 sequence reads: CASSRDSALIEAFF. The CDR3 DNA reads TGTGCCAGCAGTCGAGACAGCGCCCTCATTGAAGCTTTCTTT.

The rearrangement joins TRBV14 to TRBJ1-1, with D maybe TRBD1 (5 bases). The CDR3 is made up of 12 amino acids. V lost 4 bases and J lost 8, with 11 bases in between. CDR1 and CDR2 from the germline V gene are SGHDN and FVKESK. DNA for the CDR3: TGTGCCAGCAGCCCCGGTGGGGGAGAAGCTTTCTTT. As protein: CASSPGGGEAFF.

For this clone: Other DNA sequences in this sample translate to the same CDR3. The chain couples TRBV4-1 to TRBJ2-3, with no clear D. In germline, CDR1 is MGHRA, CDR2 YSYEKL. The CDR3 length is 14 residues. Trimming stripped 0 bases from V and 3 bases from J, with 7 bases between. The CDR3 loop reads CASSQESPTDTQYF. In DNA, the CDR3 is TGCGCCAGCAGCCAAGAGAGCCCGACAGATACGCAGTATTTT.

The sample holds a few counts of this clone. The genes are TRBV9 and TRBJ2-1; D call uncertain. Trimming took off 3 bases at V and 8 bases at J, with 18 bases between the two ends. In germline, CDR1 is SGDLS, CDR2 YYNGEE. The CDR3 consists of 15 residues. CDR3 sequence reads: CASSDRPASDDEQFF. CDR3 sequence (DNA): TGTGCCAGCAGCGATAGACCCGCATCTGATGATGAGCAGTTCTTC.

The V call is TRBV6-1, the J call TRBJ2-3, with a possible D match to TRBD2 (6 bases). The CDR3 has 12 residues. Germline loops: CDR1 MNHNS, CDR2 SASEGT. Trimming cost V 10 bases and J 4 bases, with 12 bases left between them. CDR3 sequence (DNA): TGTGCCACCATGGGGGGACCAGATACGCAGTATTTT. The encoded protein is CATMGGPDTQYF.

The V call is TRBV27, the J call TRBJ2-5; the match to TRBD2 covers 14 bases. This CDR3 comprises 18 residues. CDR1 and CDR2 from the germline V gene are MNHEY and SMNVEV (reference sequence). Trimming removed 5 bases from V and 6 bases from J; junction bases left unmatched: 14. CDR3 residues: CASSPLGLAGEGGKTQYF. The CDR3, as DNA: TGTGCCAGCAGTCCGCTGGGACTAGCGGGAGAGGGTGGGAAGACCCAGTACTTC.

The chain joins TRBV5-6 to TRBJ1-5; D may be TRBD1 (6 bases). Deletions cut 2 bases from V and 6 bases from J, with 9 bases between. CDR1 and CDR2 from the germline V gene are SGHDT and YYEEEE. The CDR3 runs to 13 residues. CDR3 loop: CASSLGGRQPQHF. CDR3 sequence (DNA): TGTGCCAGCAGCTTAGGGGGTCGTCAGCCCCAGCATTTT.

V gene TRBV5-6 combines with J gene TRBJ2-4; 8 bases line up with TRBD1. The CDR3 covers 17 residues. The germline gives CDR1 SGHDT, CDR2 YYEEEE. V dropped 3 bases and J dropped 1; count of bases not matched to a gene: 9. The CDR3: CASSYMRQGLAKNIQYF. For the CDR3, the DNA is TGTGCCAGCAGCTACATGAGACAGGGGCTGGCCAAAAACATTCAGTACTTC.

This sequence joins TRBV19 and TRBJ1-5; 7 bases line up with TRBD1. This CDR3 spans 13 amino acids. Germline CDR1 LNHDA, CDR2 SQIVND (reference sequence). V was pared by 6 bases and J by 5 bases, with 4 bases of the junction left unmatched. CDR3 DNA sequence: TGTGCCAGTAGGCACAGGGGCGATCAGCCCCAGCATTTT. Translation gives CASRHRGDQPQHF.

This clone was seen at least ten times. The V call is TRBV28, the J call TRBJ2-3; 7 nucleotides agree with TRBD1. V shed 4 bases and J 4 bases; nucleotides not matched to a gene: 2. Per the germline V gene, CDR1 is MDHEN and CDR2 is SYDVKM. This CDR3 contains 13 residues. The CDR3 reads CASSYTGADTQYF. The CDR3 DNA reads as TGTGCCAGCAGTTACACAGGGGCAGATACGCAGTATTTT.

The J gene is TRBJ2-1, the V gene TRBV30; no clear D. The germline V gene encodes CDR1 GTSNPN and CDR2 SVGIG (reference sequence). V gave up 0 bases and J gave up 7 bases, with 1 base separating them. This CDR3 spans 10 amino acids. Here the CDR3 reads CAWSVNEQFF. CDR3 DNA sequence: TGTGCCTGGAGTGTGAATGAGCAGTTCTTC.

There are a few counts of this clone. The CDR3 region has the DNA TGCGCCAGCAGCACCGAAGCACAGTACAATGAGCAGTTCTTC. Its translation: CASSTEAQYNEQFF. This chain links TRBV5-1 with TRBJ2-1; no reliable D call. The CDR3 loop spans 14 amino acids. Germline V gives CDR1 SGHRS, CDR2 YFSETQ. The V gene lost 4 bases and the J gene lost 4 bases, with 12 bases spanning the gap. Looking up the rest from reference TRBV5-1 and TRBJ2-1 gives the full variable domain: KAGVTQTPRYLIKTRGQQVTLSCSPISGHRSVSWYQQTPGQGLQFLFEYFSETQRNKGNFPGRFSGRQFSNSRSEMNVSTLELGDSALYLCASSTEAQYNEQFFGPGTRLTVL.

This clone occurred a few times. The chain uses TRBV29-1 and TRBJ1-2, with 8 bases matching TRBD1. V dropped 4 bases and J dropped 5; count of bases not matched to a gene: 3. The CDR3 covers 12 residues. CDR1 is SQVTM and CDR2 is ANQGSEA in the germline V gene. The CDR3 DNA follows: TGCAGCGTTGTGCAGGGGGCTTATGGCTACACCTTC. The encoded protein is CSVVQGAYGYTF.

This clone was recorded a few times. This chain connects TRBV29-1 to TRBJ2-1; D assignment may be TRBD1 or TRBD2 (5 bases each). The V gene's germline CDR1 is SQVTM and CDR2 ANQGSEA. Deletions cut 1 base from V and 8 bases from J, with 15 bases between. This CDR3 spans 14 amino acids. CDR3 loop: CSVEAGASYYEQFF. The CDR3 DNA follows: TGCAGCGTTGAAGCTGGGGCTAGCTATTATGAGCAGTTCTTC.